The 4 T cell receptor beta chains given below trace back to one sample, sequenced in a study of blood T cell repertoires in COVID-19. Profiling relied on immunoSEQ multiplex PCR, and the TCRdb table lists in-frame clones only, not all of them. The sample contains 55,000 to 65,000 clones, roughly 85% of which appear only once. The specimen was peripheral blood. The source of these receptors is a man between 60 and 75 years old with acute or convalescent COVID-19.

This sequence joins TRBV29-1 and TRBJ2-1; tentative D call: TRBD1 (6 bases). The CDR3 has 16 residues. Trimming cost V 3 bases and J 3 bases, with 18 bases left between them. CDR1 and CDR2 from the germline V gene are SQVTM and ANQGSEA. CDR3 sequence (DNA): TGCAGCGTTGATGGAGTAGGGGGACACTTCTACAATGAGCAGTTCTTC. Its translation: CSVDGVGGHFYNEQFF.

The table lists this clone with a count of one. The chain uses TRBV11-3 and TRBJ1-1; D remains ambiguous. Germline lookup yields CDR1 SGHNT and CDR2 YENEEA. V was clipped by 2 bases and J by 4 bases, with 11 bases between them. This CDR3 region has 14 residues. For the CDR3, the DNA is TGTGCCAGCAGCTTAAGTCCGATCGGCACTGAAGCTTTCTTT. Amino acids: CASSLSPIGTEAFF.

The genes are TRBV3-1 (or the pseudogene TRBV3-2) and TRBJ1-5, with D hard to call. Trimming pared 3 bases from V and 6 bases from J, leaving 6 bases between. The CDR3 totals 12 residues. Germline lookup yields CDR1 LGHDT and CDR2 YNNKEL (reference sequence). The CDR3 region has the DNA TGTGCCAGCAGCCACCGAGGTCAGCCCCAGCATTTT. This sequence encodes CASSHRGQPQHF.

The chain links TRBV4-3 to TRBJ2-7, with 7 bases matching TRBD2. This CDR3 region has 18 residues. CDR1 and CDR2 (germline): LGHNA, YSLEER. Unmatched junction bases numbered 14, after V lost 1 base and J lost 2 bases. The CDR3 loop is CASSQVWVRLAETYEQYF. CDR3 nucleotide sequence: TGCGCCAGCAGCCAAGTATGGGTAAGGCTAGCGGAGACCTACGAGCAGTACTTC.